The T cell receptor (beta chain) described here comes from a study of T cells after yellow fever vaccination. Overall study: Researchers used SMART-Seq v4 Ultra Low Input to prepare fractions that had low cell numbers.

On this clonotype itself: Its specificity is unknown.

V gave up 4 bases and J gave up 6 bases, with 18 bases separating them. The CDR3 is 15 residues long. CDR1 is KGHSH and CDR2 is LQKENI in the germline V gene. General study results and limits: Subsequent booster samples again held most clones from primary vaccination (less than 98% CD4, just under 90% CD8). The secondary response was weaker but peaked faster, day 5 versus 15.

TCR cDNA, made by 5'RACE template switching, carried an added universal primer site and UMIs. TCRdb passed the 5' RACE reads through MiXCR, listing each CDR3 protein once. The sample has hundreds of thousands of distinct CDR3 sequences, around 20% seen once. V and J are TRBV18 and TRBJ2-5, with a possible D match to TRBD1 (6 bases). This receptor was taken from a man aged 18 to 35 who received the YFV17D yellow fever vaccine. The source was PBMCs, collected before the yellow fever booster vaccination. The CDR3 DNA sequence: TGTGCCAGCTCACTGTCCGGGGCAGGGGAAAAGACCCAGTACTTC. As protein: CASSLSGAGEKTQYF.